This TCR beta chain was sequenced in a study of beta chain features in type 1 diabetes. cDNA synthesis used the whole RNA isolate, giving expressed TCRB sequences. Assay: immunoSEQ multiplex PCR; the TCRdb copy retains only in-frame clones and omits some. The repertoire includes 150,000 to 190,000 clones, about 9.3% of them detected once, and more than 0.45% sits in the top ten. Donors underwent one heparinised blood draw, about 110 mL on average. There are 14 residues in the CDR3. V lost 1 base to trimming and J lost 0 bases, with 6 bases between them. The V gene's germline CDR1 is SGHNT and CDR2 YYREEE (reference sequence). In the case of this clone: Its antigen is unidentified.

The study's findings and limits: Moderately but significantly shorter TCRB CDR3s were found in Type 1 diabetes patients in all four CD4+ subsets. Fewer junction insertions and more nucleotide deletions appeared in type 1 diabetes patients. In comparison with healthy donors, patients had naive, central memory and Treg TCRB repertoires that appeared more similar.

Sequencing was carried out using central memory CD4+ T cells from blood. The origin of this receptor is a man between 25 and 39 years old with type 1 diabetes. This sequence joins TRBV5-4 and TRBJ2-3; no clear D gene. DNA of the CDR3: TGTGCCAGCAGCTTGCGTGGCAGCACAGATACGCAGTATTTT. It translates to CASSLRGSTDTQYF.